The 8 T cell receptor beta chains below come from one sample, sequenced in a study of blood T cells in healthy people across ages. Alongside a J-beta primer mix, a sample-barcoded 5' primer served in a second PCR lasting about 6 to 12 cycles. TCRdb re-called the 5' RACE reads through MiXCR, storing one row per CDR3 protein. Of 1,800,000 or so distinct CDR3 sequences in the sample, 30% to 40% were seen once. Specimen: blood. These receptor sequences come from a human donor in good health.

The sample holds a few counts of this clonotype. The chain uses TRBV12-3 or TRBV12-4 and TRBJ1-1; a possible D gene is TRBD1 (6 bases). The CDR3 extends over 14 amino acids. V gave up 3 bases and J gave up 6 bases, with 14 bases separating them. The CDR3 DNA reads TGTGCCAGCAGTTTGGCGGTCAGGGGCGCTGAAGCTTTCTTT. Encoded protein: CASSLAVRGAEAFF.

The V and J genes are TRBV9 and TRBJ2-7; 8 nucleotides line up with TRBD2. The CDR3 totals 15 residues. Germline-derived CDR1 and CDR2 are SGDLS and YYNGEE. V dropped 4 bases and J dropped 1; count of bases not matched to a gene: 7. The CDR3 loop is CASSPGGGTSYEQYF. The CDR3 nucleotides are TGTGCCAGCAGCCCCGGGGGGGGTACATCCTACGAGCAGTACTTC. Full variable domain (missing parts from reference TRBV9 and TRBJ2-7): DSGVTQTPKHLITATGQRVTLRCSPRSGDLSVYWYQQSLDQGLQFLIQYYNGEERAKGNILERFSAQQFPDLHSELNLSSLELGDSALYFCASSPGGGTSYEQYFGPGTRLTVT.

CDR3 residues: CSATDPGETYEQYF. CDR3 DNA: TGCAGTGCCACGGACCCCGGGGAGACCTACGAGCAGTACTTC. This sequence joins TRBV20-1 and TRBJ2-7; D may be TRBD2 (5 bases). V was clipped by 6 bases and J by 2 bases, with 17 bases between them. Per the germline V gene, CDR1 is DFQATT and CDR2 is SNEGSKA (reference sequence). This CDR3 is 14 amino acids long.

Concerning this clonotype: At one end the junction does not follow the germline gene, possibly because of a read error. CDR3 sequence: CTSRVDARANQPQHF. The CDR3 region has the DNA TGTACCAGCAGGGTCGACGCCAGGGCCAATCAGCCCCAGCATTTT. The chain employs TRBV6-5 and TRBJ1-5; perhaps TRBD1 as D (5 bases). The germline V gene has CDR1 MNHEY and CDR2 SVGAGI. This CDR3 is 15 amino acids long.

On this clonotype itself: A read error may account for a junction end that differs from germline. The rearrangement links TRBV10-3 to TRBJ2-5; D is undetermined. The germline V gene encodes CDR1 ENHRY and CDR2 SYGVKD. CDR3 length: 12 residues. CDR3 residues: CVIKGSEETQYF. For the CDR3, the DNA is TGTGTCATCAAGGGTTCTGAAGAGACCCAGTACTTC.

This clonotype occurred a few times. The chain links TRBV6-5 to TRBJ2-7; D remains ambiguous. The CDR3 runs 13 residues. From germline, CDR1 is MNHEY and CDR2 SVGAGI. V gave up 6 bases and J gave up 0 bases, with 9 bases separating them. In DNA, the CDR3 is TGTGCCAGCAGAGGCAGCCTCTCCTACGAGCAGTACTTC. It encodes CASRGSLSYEQYF.

The CDR3 here is CASSYSMGEWGEQYF. The CDR3 DNA sequence: TGTGCCAGCAGTTACTCGATGGGGGAGTGGGGCGAGCAGTACTTC. The rearrangement joins TRBV6-5 to TRBJ2-7; D assignment may be TRBD1 or TRBD2 (5 bases each). The V end lost 0 bases, the J end lost 6 bases, and 15 bases lay between the germline ends. Germline CDR1 is MNHEY and CDR2 is SVGAGI. This CDR3 spans 15 amino acids.

V and J are TRBV7-8 and TRBJ2-3, with D possibly being TRBD2 (6 bases). This CDR3 has 14 amino acids. CDR1 is SGHVS, CDR2 FQNEAQ, per germline. V was shortened by 5 bases and J by 6 bases, with 15 bases between the two germline ends. The CDR3 nucleotides are TGTGCCAGCAGCCCTCGTGAAGGGAGGGATACGCAGTATTTT. Translated: CASSPREGRDTQYF.